The next 28 T cell receptor beta chains were all read from a single sample in a study of T-cell reconstitution after alpha-beta-depleted transplantation in children. Preparation of the TCRbeta library used unique molecular identifiers. MiXCR, applied by TCRdb to the PCR reads, yields one record per CDR3 protein. The data show hundreds of thousands of distinct CDR3 sequences, with around 13% seen just once and about 2.2% held by the top ten. Specimen: PBMCs, mostly from graft donor cells, collected 360 days after TCRalphabeta/CD19-depleted stem cell transplant. The receptors shown here come from a male patient aged 5 to 17 who had a stem cell transplant for acute myeloid leukemia, so the T cells may come from the graft donor.

This chain connects TRBV7-2 to TRBJ2-7; either TRBD1 or TRBD2 may fit D (5 bases each). CDR3 size: 16 residues. V shed 1 base and J shed 5 bases, with 18 bases lying between them. Germline CDR1 reads SGHTA; CDR2 reads FQGNSA. CDR3 residues: CASSLGERQGRDEQYF. The CDR3 region has the DNA TGTGCCAGCAGCTTAGGAGAGCGGCAGGGACGCGACGAGCAGTACTTC.

The chain employs TRBV29-1 and TRBJ2-3; D perhaps matches TRBD2 (5 bases). CDR3 length: 12 amino acids. V shed 5 bases and J shed 2 bases, with 8 bases lying between them. The V gene's germline CDR1 is SQVTM and CDR2 ANQGSEA. The CDR3: CSVSGITDTQYF. The CDR3 DNA sequence: TGCAGCGTTTCCGGGATCACAGATACGCAGTATTTT.

The V call is TRBV28, the J call TRBJ2-5; D uncertain. V lost 7 bases to trimming and J lost 5 bases, with 8 bases between them. The V gene's germline CDR1 is MDHEN and CDR2 SYDVKM. CDR3 length equals 11 residues. CDR3 DNA sequence: TGTGCCAGCAAGAATATGGAGACCCAGTACTTC. This codes for CASKNMETQYF.

V gene TRBV27 combines with J gene TRBJ1-2; D not certain. Germline CDR1 is MNHEY and CDR2 is SMNVEV (reference sequence). This CDR3 has 13 residues. Trimming shortened V by 6 bases and J by 4 bases, and 12 bases separated the two germline ends. CDR3 residues: CASSWRGGYGYTF. CDR3 DNA sequence: TGTGCCAGCAGCTGGAGAGGAGGCTATGGCTACACCTTC.

The chain joins TRBV30 to TRBJ2-7; D gene ambiguous. The germline V gene encodes CDR1 GTSNPN and CDR2 SVGIG (reference sequence). The CDR3 sequence is 12 residues long. V was trimmed by 4 bases and J by 3 bases, leaving 10 bases between them. CDR3 bases: TGTGCCTGGAAAGGGCCTCGCTACGAGCAGTACTTC. This gives the protein CAWKGPRYEQYF.

V usage is TRBV7-3 and J usage is TRBJ2-3, with D tentatively TRBD1 or TRBD2 (5 bases each). Germline V CDR1 and CDR2: SGHTA, FQGTGA. Trimming shortened V by 5 bases and J by 2 bases, and 20 bases separated the two germline ends. CDR3 length: 17 residues. CDR3 sequence: CASSHPGTPHYTDTQYF. The CDR3 nucleotides read TGTGCCAGCAGCCACCCCGGGACCCCCCACTACACAGATACGCAGTATTTT.

This clonotype was detected only a few times. The CDR3 here is CASRQVSSYNEQFF. The CDR3 region has the DNA TGTGCCAGCAGACAGGTTAGCTCCTACAATGAGCAGTTCTTC. The J gene is TRBJ2-1, the V gene TRBV2, with a tentative D call TRBD1 (5 bases). This CDR3 region has 14 residues. The V and J ends lost 6 bases and 0 bases respectively, with 9 bases between them. The germline CDR1 and CDR2 sequences are SNHLY and FYNNEI.

This clonotype was detected only a few times. The CDR3, as DNA: TGTGCCAGCTCGGACGGCCGCACAGATACGCAGTATTTT. Its translation: CASSDGRTDTQYF. The V call is TRBV18, the J call TRBJ2-3, with no clear D. The CDR3 is made up of 13 amino acids. The ends were cut back, 6 bases at V and 1 base at J, with 8 bases in the middle. Germline assignment: CDR1 KGHSH and CDR2 LQKENI.

This clonotype was found many times. The CDR3 spells CASSPRRTEAFF. The CDR3 nucleotides read TGTGCCAGTAGTCCCCGAAGGACTGAAGCTTTCTTT. The genes are TRBV19 and TRBJ1-1; no definite D call. In germline, CDR1 is LNHDA, CDR2 SQIVND (reference sequence). Trimming left V 5 bases short and J 5 bases short, with 9 bases between. This CDR3 is 12 amino acids long.

This clonotype turned up a few times. J is TRBJ2-7 and V is TRBV11-2; 7 nucleotides match TRBD1. The CDR3 is 14 residues long. Germline assignment: CDR1 SGHAT and CDR2 FQNNGV. V lost 6 bases and J lost 1; bases outside the gene matches: 6. CDR3 nucleotide sequence: TGTGCCAGCAGTACTAACAGGGGTTCCTACGAGCAGTACTTC. Translating gives CASSTNRGSYEQYF.

This clonotype was recorded at least ten times. The rearrangement links TRBV4-3 to TRBJ2-2, with D uncertain. The germline V gene has CDR1 LGHNA and CDR2 YSLEER. V dropped 1 base and J dropped 14 bases, with 11 bases sitting between them. The CDR3 sequence is 12 residues long. The CDR3 here is CASSQVGAPLFF. CDR3 DNA: TGCGCCAGCAGCCAAGTTGGTGCCCCACTGTTTTTT.

This clonotype has a count of ten or more. The chain links TRBV28 to TRBJ2-1; D uncertain. CDR1 and CDR2 from the germline V gene are MDHEN and SYDVKM. The CDR3 sequence is 15 residues long. The V end was cut by 4 bases, the J end by 4 bases, with 14 bases between. CDR3 sequence (DNA): TGTGCCAGCAGTTCACCCCCCCGTCTTTACAATGAGCAGTTCTTC. Its protein is CASSSPPRLYNEQFF.

This clonotype was counted only a few times. The V gene is TRBV20-1, the J gene TRBJ2-6, with 8 nucleotides matching TRBD2. CDR3 size: 14 residues. With 6 bases clipped from V and 13 bases from J, the junction kept 14 bases outside the gene matches. Germline V gene sequence: CDR1 DFQATT, CDR2 SNEGSKA (reference sequence). The chain's CDR3 is CSATPQLAATVLTF. CDR3 in DNA: TGCAGTGCCACCCCCCAACTAGCGGCCACAGTCCTGACTTTC.

Only a few counts were recorded for this clonotype. The genes are TRBV20-1 and TRBJ2-5, with 9 bases fitting TRBD2. CDR1 is DFQATT, CDR2 SNEGSKA, per germline (reference sequence). Germline trimming cut 1 base from V and 2 bases from J; bases unmatched to any gene: 2. The CDR3 sequence is 14 residues long. The CDR3 region is CSARGAGGQETQYF. As DNA, the CDR3 is TGCAGTGCTAGAGGGGCGGGAGGGCAAGAGACCCAGTACTTC.

There are a few counts of this clonotype. V gene TRBV4-2 combines with J gene TRBJ2-5; tentative D call: TRBD2 (7 bases). CDR1 LGHNA and CDR2 YNFKEQ come from the germline V gene. Trimming removed 1 base from V and 5 bases from J, with 26 bases in between. The CDR3 is made up of 19 amino acids. In DNA, the CDR3 is TGTGCCAGCAGCCAAGCAGATTTTTGGGGGGGGGCGTTGTGGGAGACCCAGTACTTC. Protein: CASSQADFWGGALWETQYF.

The V call is TRBV14, the J call TRBJ2-1; D is possibly TRBD2 (6 bases). Trimming removed 4 bases from V and 0 bases from J, with 16 bases in between. The CDR3 is 17 amino acids. Germline CDR1 SGHDN, CDR2 FVKESK. The CDR3 protein is CASSRMISGSSYNEQFF. The CDR3 nucleotides are TGTGCCAGCAGCCGTATGATTAGCGGTAGCTCCTACAATGAGCAGTTCTTC.

This clonotype came up many times. V gene TRBV18 combines with J gene TRBJ2-5; a weak D match, TRBD2 (5 bases). The V end lost 1 base, the J end lost 0 bases, and 9 bases lay between the germline ends. The CDR3 spans 15 residues. Germline loops: CDR1 KGHSH, CDR2 LQKENI. Written as DNA, the CDR3 is TGTGCCAGCTCACCACTACCGGGGAACCAAGAGACCCAGTACTTC. Protein: CASSPLPGNQETQYF.

The chain employs TRBV5-1 and TRBJ2-2; tentatively, D is TRBD2 (5 bases). CDR1 is SGHRS, CDR2 YFSETQ, per germline. The CDR3 sequence is 15 residues long. The V gene lost 0 bases and the J gene lost 6 bases, with 12 bases spanning the gap. CDR3 nucleotide sequence: TGCGCCAGCAGCTTGGCGCTAGCCTTCTCCGGGGAGCTGTTTTTT. Encoded protein: CASSLALAFSGELFF.

The chain employs TRBV19 and TRBJ2-7, with D possibly being TRBD2 (5 bases). The CDR3 runs 15 residues. The germline V gene has CDR1 LNHDA and CDR2 SQIVND (reference sequence). Trimming stripped 5 bases from V and 2 bases from J, with 16 bases between. This chain's CDR3 is CASSATLGKTYEQYF. The DNA of the CDR3 is TGTGCCAGTAGTGCAACCCTCGGGAAAACCTACGAGCAGTACTTC.

This clonotype came up many times. This sequence joins TRBV12-3 or TRBV12-4 and TRBJ2-7, with TRBD2 matching 7 bases. This CDR3 has 15 residues. Trimming took 6 bases from V and 3 from J; bases not matched to a gene: 11. This CDR3 reads CASSKRAGRSYEQYF. The CDR3 region has the DNA TGTGCCAGCAGCAAAAGAGCGGGAAGAAGCTACGAGCAGTACTTC.

The chain uses TRBV5-1 and TRBJ2-7, with 8 bases fitting TRBD2. The CDR3 covers 17 residues. CDR1 is SGHRS and CDR2 is YFSETQ in the germline V gene. J gave up 6 bases and V 0 bases, and 14 bases lay outside the gene matches. This chain's CDR3 is CASSLAGSGSNPAEQYF. For the CDR3, the DNA is TGCGCCAGCAGCTTGGCCGGGAGCGGGAGCAACCCTGCCGAGCAGTACTTC.

This clonotype was counted at least ten times. This rearrangement joins TRBV7-2 to TRBJ2-1; 12 bases align to TRBD2. Germline V gene sequence: CDR1 SGHTA, CDR2 FQGNSA. CDR3 length: 15 amino acids. Germline trimming cut 1 base from V and 8 bases from J; bases unmatched to any gene: 3. CDR3 coding DNA: TGTGCCAGCAGCTTAGGACTAGCGGGAGTTCATGAGCAGTTCTTC. This gives the protein CASSLGLAGVHEQFF.

This sequence joins TRBV7-2 and TRBJ2-7; tentative D call: TRBD2 (6 bases). Germline CDR1 is SGHTA and CDR2 is FQGNSA. The CDR3 is 14 amino acids. Trimming took off 5 bases at V and 2 bases at J, with 13 bases between the two ends. CDR3: CASSRDSSAYEQYF. CDR3 nucleotide sequence: TGTGCCAGCAGCAGGGACTCTAGCGCCTACGAGCAGTACTTC.

The rearrangement links TRBV5-1 to TRBJ2-2; D could derive from TRBD1 or TRBD2 (5 bases each). The CDR3 spans 17 residues. Germline CDR1 SGHRS, CDR2 YFSETQ. V lost 0 bases and J lost 1, with 13 bases in between. DNA for the CDR3: TGCGCCAGCAGCTTGGTGGGGGTTACAAGGAACACCGGGGAGCTGTTTTTT. Residues: CASSLVGVTRNTGELFF.

This chain joins TRBV20-1 and TRBJ2-1; possibly TRBD2 for D (6 bases). The CDR3 totals 14 residues. V lost 5 bases to trimming and J lost 3 bases, with 14 bases between them. Germline V gene sequence: CDR1 DFQATT, CDR2 SNEGSKA (reference sequence). The CDR3 sequence: CSALGDWNYNEQFF. The CDR3 nucleotides read TGCAGTGCTCTTGGGGACTGGAACTACAATGAGCAGTTCTTC.

In its sample, this clonotype was seen a few times. The chain links TRBV12-3 or TRBV12-4 to TRBJ1-6; possibly TRBD1 for D (5 bases). CDR3 length equals 12 residues. V gave up 6 bases and J gave up 9 bases, with 9 bases separating them. In DNA, the CDR3 is TGTGCCAGCAGGGGGGGGGGTTCACCCCTCCACTTT. Translated, it gives CASRGGGSPLHF.

At least ten counts were recorded for this clonotype. This chain connects TRBV28 to TRBJ2-1; 9 nucleotides align to TRBD2. The CDR3 has 13 amino acids. The trim removed 6 bases at V and 8 bases at J, leaving 5 bases unmatched. Germline V gene lookup returns CDR1 MDHEN and CDR2 SYDVKM. CDR3 sequence: CASSLVAGDEQFF. The CDR3 region has the DNA TGTGCCAGCAGCCTTGTAGCGGGAGATGAGCAGTTCTTC.

In this sample, this clonotype turned up many times. The V call is TRBV29-1, the J call TRBJ2-5, with 7 bases aligning to TRBD1. Germline lookup yields CDR1 SQVTM and CDR2 ANQGSEA. CDR3 size: 12 residues. With 8 bases clipped from V and 5 bases from J, the junction kept 8 bases outside the gene matches. Here the CDR3 DNA reads TGCAGCTTTCAAGGGGGCGGTGAGACCCAGTACTTC. This gives the protein CSFQGGGETQYF.